The clone carrying this T cell receptor (beta chain) was detected only a few times. The antigen is not known. This entry comes from a study of T cell repertoires in cytomegalovirus infection. Study overall: In the study, CMV epitopes included recently identified HLA-C-restricted and well-studied HLA-B-restricted ones. It can be stated that public TCR beta signatures indicated CMV infection as well as a matching HLA type.

Study observations and caveats: HLA-C-restricted CMV-specific TCR beta clonotypes were dominant in the ex vivo response. Pooled public TCR beta family frequency picked out CMV carriers with the relevant HLA.

MiXCR, run by TCRdb on the reads, gives a single entry per CDR3 protein. The sample carries roughly 70,000 distinct CDR3 sequences, 20% to 25% recorded once. The source was CD8+ T cells from cultured PBMCs, collected from culture after CMV antigen stimulation. The clonotype was recovered from a human donor in good health (CMV status not recorded). Some clones in this sample may be carry-over from other donors' samples.

The DNA for the CDR3 is TGTGCCAGCAGTCGGGGACAGGGTAGGGACTATGGCTACACCTTC. Amino acids: CASSRGQGRDYGYTF. The chain combines TRBV28 with TRBJ1-2, with 9 nucleotides matching TRBD1. The CDR3 is 15 residues long. Germline CDR1 reads MDHEN; CDR2 reads SYDVKM. The junction had 7 bases not matched to a gene; V was cut back by 5 bases and J by 3 bases.